The sequence of this T cell receptor beta chain was determined in a study of CD8 T cells in Susac syndrome. Negative isolation was used for CD8+ and CD4+ T cells, and FACS enrichment was applied to TEMRA cells. Germline-derived CDR1 and CDR2 are SQVTM and ANQGSEA. The CDR3 sequence is 12 residues long. Trimming took 5 bases from V and 4 from J, leaving 8 bases between them. The table lists this clonotype with a count of one. Random hexamers served to reverse transcribe roughly 0.5 to 1 ug RNA. The method of amplification for TCR beta CDR3 was immunoSEQ multiplex PCR, covering 54 Vbeta and 13 Jbeta. MiXCR, applied by TCRdb to the immunoSEQ multiplex PCR reads, yields one record per CDR3 protein. Here the sample spans approximately 300,000 distinct CDR3 sequences, around 89% being singletons.

Sequenced input: CD8+ T cells from PBMCs. The receptor was isolated from a human donor with multiple sclerosis. This rearrangement joins TRBV29-1 to TRBJ2-2, with D unclear. CDR3: CSVRVRTGELFF. The CDR3 DNA reads TGCAGCGTTCGGGTGCGCACCGGGGAGCTGTTTTTT.